Shown below are 31 T cell receptor beta chains from a single sample sequenced in a study of metastatic and nonmetastatic thyroid tumors (dated by TCRdb to 2020 to 2021). Library preparation was by PCR. The instrument was an Illumina HiSeq 4000. TCRdb cleaned the public reads at Q25 with fastp, built clones with MiXCR and kept in-frame beta chains. Across this sample there are under 50,000 clones, with approximately 20% seen only once. The top ten hold about 3.8% of the sample. No patient had received any treatment before thyroid surgery. Sequencing was carried out using blood. The receptor set was obtained from a male donor with papillary thyroid cancer or a benign thyroid nodule (not recorded which). Some clones in this sample may be carry-over from other donors' samples.

Ten or more counts support this clone. This rearrangement joins TRBV2 to TRBJ2-1; D is possibly TRBD1 (5 bases). The CDR3 totals 12 residues. The V and J ends lost 3 bases and 9 bases respectively, with 9 bases between them. From germline, CDR1 is SNHLY and CDR2 FYNNEI. The CDR3 DNA is TGTGCCAGCAGTGATCCCAGGGCTGAGCAGTTCTTC. Translation gives CASSDPRAEQFF.

The V and J genes are TRBV4-2 and TRBJ2-7, with a tentative D call TRBD1 (5 bases). The germline V gene has CDR1 LGHNA and CDR2 YNFKEQ. The CDR3 totals 13 residues. Trimming cost V 0 bases and J 6 bases, with 9 bases left between them. The CDR3 region is CASSQEPGSEQYF. CDR3 nucleotide sequence: TGTGCCAGCAGCCAAGAACCAGGGTCCGAGCAGTACTTC.

This sequence joins TRBV6-1 and TRBJ2-7; D is possibly TRBD2 (6 bases). Germline V gene sequence: CDR1 MNHNS, CDR2 SASEGT. With 2 bases removed from V and 4 bases from J, the gap between germline ends came to 12 bases. The length of the CDR3 is 14 residues. The CDR3 here is CASSECGGFYEQYF. The CDR3 DNA follows: TGTGCCAGCAGTGAATGTGGGGGGTTTTACGAGCAGTACTTC.

The rearrangement uses TRBV25-1 and TRBJ1-6; D gene uncertain. The CDR3 sequence is 13 residues long. Trimming left V 6 bases short and J 9 bases short, with 12 bases between. The germline gives CDR1 MGHDK, CDR2 SYGVNS. CDR3 in amino acids: CASSYGLGSPLHF. CDR3 DNA: TGTGCCAGCAGCTACGGCCTCGGTTCACCCCTCCACTTT.

V is TRBV4-1 and J is TRBJ2-7; 9 bases map to TRBD1. The CDR3 is made up of 14 amino acids. After removal of 4 bases from V and 5 bases from J, the junction contained 6 bases not matched to a gene. CDR1 is MGHRA, CDR2 YSYEKL, per germline. The DNA for the CDR3 is TGCGCCAGCAGCCGAGGGACAGGGAGCCACGAGCAGTACTTC. Amino acids: CASSRGTGSHEQYF.

The chain uses TRBV6-1 and TRBJ2-5, with no clear D. This CDR3 contains 13 residues. V lost 4 bases to trimming and J lost 2 bases, with 8 bases between them. CDR1 and CDR2 (germline): MNHNS, SASEGT. This CDR3 reads CASSGAAQETQYF. In nucleotides, the CDR3 is TGTGCCAGCAGTGGGGCGGCTCAAGAGACCCAGTACTTC.

This clone was seen many times. The chain uses TRBV5-6 and TRBJ2-3; 8 nucleotides align to TRBD1. This CDR3 is built from 15 residues. V lost 5 bases, J lost 1 base, and 6 bases stayed unmatched. CDR1 and CDR2 (germline): SGHDT, YYEEEE. The chain's CDR3 is CASSSWDRRTDTQYF. The CDR3 nucleotides are TGTGCCAGCAGTTCTTGGGACAGGCGCACAGATACGCAGTATTTT.

This clone was found many times. The chain joins TRBV9 to TRBJ2-1, with 7 nucleotides matching TRBD2. Per germline, CDR1 SGDLS and CDR2 YYNGEE. The CDR3 covers 15 residues. V shed 2 bases and J 5 bases; nucleotides not matched to a gene: 7. The CDR3 here is CASSVDGRRNNEQFF. As DNA, the CDR3 is TGTGCCAGCAGCGTGGACGGGAGGCGGAACAATGAGCAGTTCTTC.

A note on this clone: A much larger clone lies one base from this, so it may be a read error. The V call is TRBV29-1, the J call TRBJ2-3; TRBD1 agrees at 9 bases. The CDR3 covers 13 residues. The V gene's germline CDR1 is SQVTM and CDR2 ANQGSEA. The CDR3 sequence is CSGSTGGTGTQYF. DNA for the CDR3: TGCAGCGGTAGTACAGGGGGCACAGGTACGCAGTATTTT.

This clone turned up a few times. Lacking the conserved final phenylalanine or tryptophan, this CDR3 likely reflects a read error. This chain uses TRBV6-6 with TRBJ1-2, with 7 nucleotides matching TRBD1. The V and J ends lost 2 bases and 3 bases, in that order; junction bases with no gene match: 9. CDR1 MNHNY and CDR2 SVGAGI come from the germline V gene (reference sequence). CDR3 length equals 16 residues. CDR3 coding DNA: TGTGCCAGCAGTTACAAAAGGGGGCGTACGGACTATGGCTACACCTCC. It encodes CASSYKRGRTDYGYTS.

The sample holds a few counts of this clone. The CDR3 nucleotides are TGCGCCAGCAGCTTGGGCGACTTGGGAAATTCACCCCTCCACTTT. Amino acid sequence: CASSLGDLGNSPLHF. The J gene is TRBJ1-6, the V gene TRBV5-1; D not resolved. CDR1 and CDR2 from the germline V gene are SGHRS and YFSETQ. This CDR3 contains 15 residues. Trimming took off 0 bases at V and 7 bases at J, with 11 bases between the two ends.

In its sample, this clone was seen many times. This sequence joins TRBV6-2 or TRBV6-3 and TRBJ1-2, with TRBD1 identical over 9 bases. Looked up from germline, CDR1 is MNHEY and CDR2 is SVGEGT. The CDR3 totals 14 residues. After removal of 5 bases from V and 5 bases from J, the junction contained 6 bases not matched to a gene. CDR3 region: CASSVVGQGYGYTF. The CDR3 DNA reads TGTGCCAGCAGTGTTGTGGGACAGGGTTATGGCTACACCTTC.

By proportion, this clone is medium-sized. The rearrangement joins TRBV6-1 to TRBJ2-5; no clear D gene. Per the germline V gene, CDR1 is MNHNS and CDR2 is SASEGT. Trimming took off 5 bases at V and 4 bases at J, with 5 bases between the two ends. The CDR3 spans 11 residues. Written as DNA, the CDR3 is TGTGCCAGCAGTTACGGAGAGACCCAGTACTTC. It specifies CASSYGETQYF.

This clone was seen many times. The chain joins TRBV5-6 to TRBJ2-2; 10 bases fit TRBD2. The CDR3 length is 15 residues. Trimming removed 4 bases from V and 5 bases from J; junction bases left unmatched: 5. CDR1 SGHDT and CDR2 YYEEEE come from the germline V gene. The CDR3 sequence is CASSPGLAETGELFF. For the CDR3, the DNA is TGTGCCAGCAGCCCCGGACTAGCGGAAACCGGGGAGCTGTTTTTT.

This clone was counted only a few times. The chain uses TRBV4-1 and TRBJ1-4, with D possibly matching TRBD1 (5 bases). CDR1 MGHRA and CDR2 YSYEKL come from the germline V gene. CDR3 size: 17 residues. V lost 0 bases and J 7 bases, leaving 18 bases between the germline ends. The CDR3 spells CASSQDLGATSGEKLFF. DNA of the CDR3: TGCGCCAGCAGCCAAGATCTTGGGGCCACATCGGGTGAAAAACTGTTTTTT.

Ten or more counts support this clone. Compared with germline, one end of the junction differs, possibly owing to a read error. V gene TRBV2 combines with J gene TRBJ2-7, with 7 bases matching TRBD2. Germline V gene data show CDR1 as SNHLY and CDR2 as FYNNEI. The CDR3 is 14 amino acids. The CDR3: CASKFDSGRSYSHF. DNA of the CDR3: TGTGCCAGCAAATTCGATAGCGGGCGGTCCTACTCGCACTTC.

This clone was seen a handful of times. J is TRBJ2-7 and V is TRBV28; D is unclear. Germline values: CDR1 MDHEN, CDR2 SYDVKM. The CDR3 length is 17 residues. V gave up 7 bases and J gave up 4 bases, with 26 bases separating them. The DNA for the CDR3 is TGTGCCAGCACCAATTTGCCGTGGCCCGGAGTGGTGTACGAGCAGTACTTC. Translated, it gives CASTNLPWPGVVYEQYF. Looking up the rest from reference TRBV28 and TRBJ2-7 gives the full variable domain: DVKVTQSSRYLVKRTGEKVFLECVQDMDHENMFWYRQDPGLGLRLIYFSYDVKMKEKGDIPEGYSVSREKKERFSLILESASTNQTSMYLCASTNLPWPGVVYEQYFGPGTRLTVT.

This clone was counted a few times. This chain uses TRBV6-1 with TRBJ1-6; D unresolved. CDR3 length: 12 amino acids. V lost 6 bases to trimming and J lost 13 bases, with 13 bases between them. In germline, CDR1 is MNHNS, CDR2 SASEGT. Written as DNA, the CDR3 is TGTGCCAGCAGGGACGGCAACCCTCCCCTCCACTTT. It yields the protein CASRDGNPPLHF.

The rearrangement links TRBV20-1 to TRBJ2-2; TRBD1 matches 7 bases. The V gene end was trimmed by 6 bases and the J gene end by 2 bases; junction bases not matched to a gene: 6. The CDR3 extends over 14 amino acids. CDR1 and CDR2 from the germline V gene are DFQATT and SNEGSKA (reference sequence). CDR3 amino acids: CSALDRLNTGELFF. For the CDR3, the DNA is TGCAGTGCATTGGACAGGTTAAACACCGGGGAGCTGTTTTTT.

This clone was picked up a small number of times. This may come from a read error, since a much larger clone is one base off. The gene calls are TRBV6-5 and TRBJ1-1, with D maybe TRBD1 (5 bases). Germline CDR1 reads MNHEY; CDR2 reads SVGAGI. Trimming left V 2 bases short and J 1 base short, with 8 bases between. The CDR3 sequence is 14 residues long. The CDR3 region is CASSYTDRNTEAFF. CDR3 nucleotides: TGTGCCAGCAGTTACACTGACAGGAACACTGAAGCTTTCTTT.

This clone was counted ten times or more. The rearrangement links TRBV24-1 to TRBJ2-7; TRBD1 agrees at 8 bases. Germline V gene sequence: CDR1 KGHDR, CDR2 SFDVKD. This CDR3 spans 15 amino acids. V was clipped by 6 bases and J by 1 base; unmatched bases: 7. The CDR3 region is CATSKDRDGSYEQYF. For the CDR3, the DNA is TGTGCCACCAGTAAGGACAGGGATGGGTCCTACGAGCAGTACTTC.

This clone occurred many times. CDR3 loop: CATSDLRLAGSTGELFF. CDR3 coding DNA: TGTGCCACCAGTGATTTAAGACTAGCGGGGAGCACCGGGGAGCTGTTTTTT. The chain combines TRBV24-1 with TRBJ2-2; 11 bases are shared with TRBD2. Germline CDR1 reads KGHDR; CDR2 reads SFDVKD. The CDR3 sequence is 17 residues long. Trimming cost V 1 base and J 4 bases; bases outside gene matches: 4.

This clone was seen repeatedly, ten times or more. Other nucleotide sequences from this sample produce the same CDR3. This rearrangement joins TRBV5-1 to TRBJ1-2; D remains unclear. Trimming shortened V by 0 bases and J by 2 bases, and 8 bases separated the two germline ends. CDR3 size: 14 residues. The germline V gene encodes CDR1 SGHRS and CDR2 YFSETQ. The CDR3 protein is CASSLDGGNYGYTF. CDR3 in DNA: TGCGCCAGCAGCTTGGATGGAGGGAACTATGGCTACACCTTC. Full variable domain (rest looked up from reference TRBV5-1 and TRBJ1-2): KAGVTQTPRYLIKTRGQQVTLSCSPISGHRSVSWYQQTPGQGLQFLFEYFSETQRNKGNFPGRFSGRQFSNSRSEMNVSTLELGDSALYLCASSLDGGNYGYTFGSGTRLTVV.

The table lists this clone with a few counts. One end of the junction fails to match germline, which may point to a read error. V gene TRBV27 combines with J gene TRBJ2-7; D uncertain. The CDR3 spans 12 residues. CDR1 is MNHEY, CDR2 SMNVEV, per germline (reference sequence). This CDR3 reads CSSTPLHYEQYF. DNA for the CDR3: TGTTCCAGCACCCCACTACACTACGAGCAGTACTTC.

With regard to this clone: This sequence may be a read error, since a much larger clone differs from it by one base. The chain carries TRBV7-2 and TRBJ2-1; the D is unclear. The V gene lost 8 bases and the J gene lost 3 bases, with 11 bases spanning the gap. The CDR3 consists of 13 residues. CDR1 and CDR2 from the germline V gene are SGHTA and FQGNSA. In DNA, the CDR3 is TGTGCCAGCTGTTTGGTCAGCTACAATGAGCAGTTCTTC. This codes for CASCLVSYNEQFF.

This clone has ten or more counts. This chain joins TRBV6-2 or TRBV6-3 and TRBJ2-3; 7 bases are shared with TRBD1. Germline V CDR1 and CDR2: MNHEY, SVGEGT. V lost 8 bases and J lost 2; bases outside the gene matches: 10. CDR3 length equals 15 residues. The chain's CDR3 is CASGMGQTNTDTQYF. The CDR3 region has the DNA TGTGCCAGCGGGATGGGACAGACTAACACAGATACGCAGTATTTT.

This clone turned up a few times. V gene TRBV15 combines with J gene TRBJ1-1; TRBD1 is a possible D gene (6 bases). The V gene's germline CDR1 is LNHNV and CDR2 YYDKDF (reference sequence). V gave up 3 bases and J gave up 5 bases, with 13 bases separating them. There are 14 residues in the CDR3. CDR3 coding DNA: TGTGCCACCAGCAGGAACAGGGAGGAGACTGAAGCTTTCTTT. Translating it yields CATSRNREETEAFF.

This clone was detected many times. The chain recombines TRBV12-3 or TRBV12-4 with TRBJ1-1; D is uncertain. The CDR3 totals 14 residues. Trimming shortened V by 7 bases and J by 1 base, and 13 bases separated the two germline ends. CDR3 nucleotide sequence: TGTGCCAGCACCTCCCCCATTGGGAACACTGAAGCTTTCTTT. Its translation: CASTSPIGNTEAFF.

This clone occurred many times. This may stem from a read error, because a much larger clone lies one nucleotide away. This sequence joins TRBV5-1 and TRBJ2-1; 9 bases are shared with TRBD1. CDR3 length: 14 residues. Looked up from germline, CDR1 is SGHRS and CDR2 is YFSETQ. The CDR3 sequence is CASRGQGAGNEQSF. CDR3 nucleotides: TGCGCCAGCAGGGGACAGGGAGCGGGCAATGAGCAGTCCTTC.

The chain has TRBV20-1 and TRBJ2-7; D not resolved. Deletions cut 0 bases from V and 0 bases from J, with 6 bases between. The CDR3 covers 13 residues. Per the germline V gene, CDR1 is DFQATT and CDR2 is SNEGSKA (reference sequence). DNA for the CDR3: TGCAGTGCTAGAGAGACCGGCTCCTACGAGCAGTACTTC. As protein: CSARETGSYEQYF.

In this sample, this clone turned up a few times. V is TRBV20-1 and J is TRBJ1-6; unclear D gene. Deletions cut 6 bases from V and 8 bases from J, with 17 bases between. The CDR3 sequence is 14 residues long. The germline gives CDR1 DFQATT, CDR2 SNEGSKA (reference sequence). The CDR3 here is CSAKLARFDSPLHF. As DNA, the CDR3 is TGCAGTGCAAAGCTAGCTAGGTTTGATTCACCCCTCCACTTT.